This T cell receptor (beta chain) was documented in a study of T-cell reconstitution after alpha-beta-depleted transplantation in children. As it was prepared, the TCRbeta library received unique molecular identifiers. TCRdb used MiXCR to reprocess the PCR reads, holding one entry per CDR3 protein. The profile shows hundreds of thousands of distinct CDR3 sequences, 10% to 13% of them singletons. The CDR3 runs 11 residues. Germline assignment: CDR1 SGHTA and CDR2 FQGNSA. Trimming pared 5 bases from V and 7 bases from J, leaving 6 bases between. This clonotype was counted between two and nine times. Material: PBMCs from the stem cell graft donor, obtained from the stem cell graft. The chain joins TRBV7-2 to TRBJ2-1; D is ambiguous. The receptor's source is a human donor who donated a stem cell graft to a child with acute myeloid leukemia. Written as DNA, the CDR3 is TGTGCCAGCAGCCGCCTGAATGAGCAGTTCTTC. It codes for CASSRLNEQFF.